This is a list of T cell receptor beta chains from one sample in a study of chemoradiotherapy in HPV16-positive cancers. The protocol was immunoSEQ multiplex PCR, while the TCRdb copy is restricted to in-frame clones and leaves out a portion. The sample lists around 30,000 clones; roughly nine tenths were seen once. Sequencing was performed on blood, taken from a patient who underwent chemoradiotherapy. Every receptor here comes from a human donor with HPV-associated anogenital cancer. Both conserved end residues are part of each CDR3. Fields, in order: D gene, clone size, V gene, J gene, CDR3 DNA, CDR3 protein. The D gene is left open where the match is weak. Rows give clone size only sometimes, using once, few, many, or a class for an expanded clone.

D: TRBD1; size: NA; V: TRBV29-1; J: TRBJ2-7; DNA: TGCAGCGTCGCCGGGACAGGGGCGTCCTACGAGCAGTACTTC; CDR3: CSVAGTGASYEQYF
D: NA; size: NA; V: TRBV7-2; J: TRBJ1-5; DNA: TGTGCCAGCAGCTTAGCGGGGGTAAGGCAGCCCCAGCATTTT; CDR3: CASSLAGVRQPQHF
D: NA; size: NA; V: TRBV4-3; J: TRBJ2-6; DNA: TGCGCCAGCAGCCAAGTTCTCTCTGGGGCCAACGTCCTGACTTTC; CDR3: CASSQVLSGANVLTF
D: TRBD2; size: NA; V: TRBV25-1; J: TRBJ2-1; DNA: TGTGCCAGCAGTGGGGCGGGAGGCAAGAATGAGCAGTTCTTC; CDR3: CASSGAGGKNEQFF
D: NA; size: NA; V: TRBV9; J: TRBJ1-3; DNA: TGTGCCAGCAGCGTAGATCGGCCGAGCTCTGGAAACACCATATATTTT; CDR3: CASSVDRPSSGNTIYF
D: TRBD2; size: once; V: TRBV4-3; J: TRBJ2-2; DNA: TGCGCCAGCAGCCAAGGGACGGGAGGCACCACCGGGGAGCTGTTTTTT; CDR3: CASSQGTGGTTGELFF
D: NA; size: once; V: TRBV28; J: TRBJ1-5; DNA: TGTGCCAGCAAGAAATATAGCAATCAGCCCCAGCATTTT; CDR3: CASKKYSNQPQHF
D: TRBD1; size: medium-sized; V: TRBV9; J: TRBJ2-7; DNA: TGTGCCAGCAGCTTCTTGCCGGGACAGGGGAGCCACGAGCAGTACTTC; CDR3: CASSFLPGQGSHEQYF
D: NA; size: NA; V: TRBV6-6; J: TRBJ1-1; DNA: TGTGCCAGCAGTTACCGGGACCCGGCTGAAGCTTTCTTT; CDR3: CASSYRDPAEAFF
D: NA; size: NA; V: TRBV15; J: TRBJ1-2; DNA: TGTGCCACCAGCAGAGGCGGGGAAAACTATGGCTACACCTTC; CDR3: CATSRGGENYGYTF
D: NA; size: NA; V: TRBV6-1; J: TRBJ2-7; DNA: TGTGCCAGCAGTGAAATTATAGGCAGCTACGAGCAGTACTTC; CDR3: CASSEIIGSYEQYF
D: TRBD1; size: NA; V: TRBV18; J: TRBJ1-2; DNA: TGTGCCAGCTCACCAACTAACAGGGGGCTTAACTATGGCTACACCTTC; CDR3: CASSPTNRGLNYGYTF
D: TRBD2; size: NA; V: TRBV29-1; J: TRBJ2-1; DNA: TGCAGCGCCCTAACGGCCCGGGGCGGGAGTAATAATGAGCAGTTCTTC; CDR3: CSALTARGGSNNEQFF
D: TRBD1; size: NA; V: TRBV18; J: TRBJ2-7; DNA: TGTGCCAGCTCACCCGGGACAGGGAGCTACGAGCAGTACTTC; CDR3: CASSPGTGSYEQYF
D: NA; size: NA; V: TRBV15; J: TRBJ2-7; DNA: TGTGCCACCAGCAGAGGGGTGGCGGGGAGTGACGAGCAGTACTTC; CDR3: CATSRGVAGSDEQYF
D: NA; size: few; V: TRBV5-1; J: TRBJ2-2; DNA: TGCGCCAGCAGCTTGGCCCCAATGTCGTCCGGGGAGCTGTTTTTT; CDR3: CASSLAPMSSGELFF
D: NA; size: few; V: TRBV12-5; J: TRBJ1-1; DNA: TGTGCTAGTGGTTTGGTACTCGGAAGGGGCACTGAAGCTTTCTTT; CDR3: CASGLVLGRGTEAFF
D: NA; size: NA; V: TRBV29-1; J: TRBJ2-5; DNA: TGCAGCGTTGGTATCGGGCAAGAGACCCAGTACTTC; CDR3: CSVGIGQETQYF
D: TRBD1; size: NA; V: TRBV7-7; J: TRBJ2-5; DNA: TGTGCTAGCAGCCGGGACAGGTCAGAGACCCAGTACTTC; CDR3: CASSRDRSETQYF
D: TRBD1; size: NA; V: TRBV10-2; J: TRBJ1-2; DNA: TGCGCCAGCAGTGGGGGTGGACAGGGCGCTAACTATGGCTACACCTTC; CDR3: CASSGGGQGANYGYTF
D: NA; size: NA; V: TRBV7-9; J: TRBJ1-2; DNA: TGTGCCAGCAGCCTGGAGTTGGGCAGGGTCGCCTATGGCTACACCTTC; CDR3: CASSLELGRVAYGYTF
D: NA; size: NA; V: TRBV4-2; J: TRBJ1-2; DNA: TGTGCCAGCAGCCAAGGGGTAGGCTATGGCTACACCTTC; CDR3: CASSQGVGYGYTF
D: TRBD1; size: NA; V: TRBV5-1; J: TRBJ1-1; DNA: TGCGCCAGCAGCTTGGGGACAGGGGGGGGAATCCCCTTTAACACTGAAGCTTTCTTT; CDR3: CASSLGTGGGIPFNTEAFF
D: NA; size: NA; V: TRBV5-4; J: TRBJ1-5; DNA: TGTGCCAGCAGCCCCCATCCAGGGGTGGATCAGCCCCAGCATTTT; CDR3: CASSPHPGVDQPQHF
D: NA; size: NA; V: TRBV6-5; J: TRBJ1-1; DNA: TGTGCCAGCAGCCCTACCATGAACACTGAAGCTTTCTTT; CDR3: CASSPTMNTEAFF
D: TRBD1; size: NA; V: TRBV7-2; J: TRBJ1-4; DNA: TGTGCCAGCAGCCCCAGGACAGGAGACGAAAAACTGTTTTTT; CDR3: CASSPRTGDEKLFF
D: TRBD2; size: NA; V: TRBV7-2; J: TRBJ2-5; DNA: TGTGCCAGCAGCTCGCAACCGGGGGGGCGAGAGACCCAGTACTTC; CDR3: CASSSQPGGRETQYF
D: TRBD1; size: once; V: TRBV19; J: TRBJ2-7; DNA: TGTGCCAGTAGTCCGGGGGACAGGTTCTACGAGCAGTACTTC; CDR3: CASSPGDRFYEQYF
D: NA; size: NA; V: TRBV7-9; J: TRBJ1-1; DNA: TGTGCCAGCAGCTCCCGACGTATCCCCGGCACTGAAGCTTTCTTT; CDR3: CASSSRRIPGTEAFF
D: NA; size: NA; V: TRBV19; J: TRBJ1-5; DNA: TGTGCCAGTAGGCGCGTTGGGCGGGGAAAAGCCCCTCAGCCCCAGCATTTT; CDR3: CASRRVGRGKAPQPQHF
D: NA; size: NA; V: TRBV21-1; J: TRBJ1-2; DNA: NA; CDR3: CASSVGQGAEGYTF
D: NA; size: NA; V: TRBV6-1; J: TRBJ1-1; DNA: TGTGCCAGCAGAACGGGAGGGAACACTGAAGCTTTCTTT; CDR3: CASRTGGNTEAFF
D: TRBD1; size: NA; V: TRBV6-1; J: TRBJ1-3; DNA: TGTGCCAGCAGTGAGCGACAGGGGAGCTCTGGAAACACCATATATTTT; CDR3: CASSERQGSSGNTIYF
D: NA; size: once; V: TRBV6-4; J: TRBJ1-1; DNA: TGTGCCAGTAAAACTGATGGGGGAAGGGCTTTCTTT; CDR3: CASKTDGGRAFF
D: TRBD1; size: NA; V: TRBV5-1; J: TRBJ2-2; DNA: TGCGCCAGCAGCTCGACAGGGGTCGGGGACGGCGGGGAGCTGTTTTTT; CDR3: CASSSTGVGDGGELFF
D: NA; size: NA; V: TRBV4-2; J: TRBJ1-3; DNA: TGTGCCAGCAGCGTTCGGGGGCTAAGTGGAAACACCATATATTTT; CDR3: CASSVRGLSGNTIYF
D: NA; size: NA; V: TRBV6-4; J: TRBJ1-2; DNA: TGTGCCAGCAGACCCCCGGAGGGGGGCTACTATGGCTACACCTTC; CDR3: CASRPPEGGYYGYTF
D: NA; size: NA; V: TRBV5-4; J: TRBJ2-1; DNA: TGTGCCAGCAGCTTGACAGGCTCCTACAATGAGCAGTTCTTC; CDR3: CASSLTGSYNEQFF
D: NA; size: NA; V: TRBV11-2; J: TRBJ2-5; DNA: TGTGCCAGCAGCTTAGATGGCGGGCAAGAGACCCAGTACTTC; CDR3: CASSLDGGQETQYF
D: TRBD2; size: NA; V: TRBV7-2; J: TRBJ2-1; DNA: TGTGCCAGCAGCTTAGACACTAGCGGGAGCAATGAGCAGTTCTTC; CDR3: CASSLDTSGSNEQFF
D: TRBD2; size: NA; V: TRBV6-5; J: TRBJ2-1; DNA: TGTGCCAGCAGCCGGACTAGCCCTTACAATGAGCAGTTCTTC; CDR3: CASSRTSPYNEQFF
D: TRBD2; size: NA; V: TRBV5-1; J: TRBJ2-3; DNA: TGCGCCAGCAGCATACGGGGGGGCCAATCAGATACGCAGTATTTT; CDR3: CASSIRGGQSDTQYF
D: NA; size: NA; V: TRBV7-8; J: TRBJ2-2; DNA: TGTGCCACCTCGGGCACCGGGGAGCTGTTTTTT; CDR3: CATSGTGELFF
D: TRBD2; size: NA; V: TRBV7-9; J: TRBJ2-1; DNA: TGTGCCAGCAGCCGCTGGGGCGGGGGAGGGCAGTTCTTC; CDR3: CASSRWGGGGQFF
D: TRBD1; size: NA; V: TRBV7-3; J: TRBJ2-7; DNA: TGTGCCAGCAGCCTGACAGGGGGGATTGACGAGCAGTACTTC; CDR3: CASSLTGGIDEQYF
D: NA; size: NA; V: TRBV5-8; J: TRBJ1-1; DNA: TGTGCCAGCAGCTTTGACCGGGACACCGCAGCCGAAGCTTTCTTT; CDR3: CASSFDRDTAAEAFF
D: NA; size: NA; V: TRBV18; J: TRBJ1-1; DNA: TGTGCCAGCTCACTCCGGACAGATAACACTGAAGCTTTCTTT; CDR3: CASSLRTDNTEAFF
D: NA; size: NA; V: TRBV7-6; J: TRBJ1-3; DNA: TGTGCCAGCAGCTTAGCCGGGGGAGGGGGTCGCTCTGGAAACACCATATATTTT; CDR3: CASSLAGGGGRSGNTIYF
D: NA; size: NA; V: TRBV11-2; J: TRBJ2-7; DNA: TGTGCCAGCAGCCAGGAGGGTCCTGCCTACGAGCAGTACTTC; CDR3: CASSQEGPAYEQYF
D: NA; size: NA; V: TRBV6-5; J: TRBJ1-1; DNA: TGTGCCAGCAGTACAGTGAACACTGAAGCTTTCTTT; CDR3: CASSTVNTEAFF
D: TRBD1; size: NA; V: TRBV7-2; J: TRBJ1-4; DNA: TGTGCCAGCAGCAAGGGACAGACCCTCGAAAAACTGTTTTTT; CDR3: CASSKGQTLEKLFF
D: TRBD1; size: NA; V: TRBV9; J: TRBJ2-7; DNA: TGTGCCAGCAGCGTAACAGGGGACTACGAGCAGTACTTC; CDR3: CASSVTGDYEQYF
D: TRBD1; size: NA; V: TRBV7-9; J: TRBJ1-2; DNA: TGTGCCAGCAGGTCCGACAGGGGAATCTATGGCTACACCTTC; CDR3: CASRSDRGIYGYTF
D: TRBD1; size: NA; V: TRBV9; J: TRBJ1-6; DNA: TGTGCCAGCAGCGTAGCAGGACAGGGTTTAGGATCACCCCTCCACTTT; CDR3: CASSVAGQGLGSPLHF
D: NA; size: once; V: TRBV5-1; J: TRBJ1-1; DNA: TGCGCCAGCAGCTTGGACAGATTGAACACTGAAGCTTTCTTT; CDR3: CASSLDRLNTEAFF
D: NA; size: NA; V: TRBV9; J: TRBJ1-4; DNA: TGTGCCAGCAGCTACAACCCGGGACGGGATAATGAAAAACTGTTTTTT; CDR3: CASSYNPGRDNEKLFF
D: TRBD1; size: NA; V: TRBV5-1; J: TRBJ2-3; DNA: TGCGCCAGCAGCCCACAGGGGAGCACAGATACGCAGTATTTT; CDR3: CASSPQGSTDTQYF
D: NA; size: NA; V: TRBV7-2; J: TRBJ1-2; DNA: TGTGCCAGCAGCTTGGGACAAGCAAACTATGGCTACACCTTC; CDR3: CASSLGQANYGYTF